This T cell receptor beta chain is from a study of Ad26.COV2.S vaccination and SARS-CoV-2 variants. Overall study results and limits: Non-spike TCR breadth did not differ much between vaccine and placebo recipients.

Noted treatment: roughly 18 received Ad26.COV2.S at low or high dose, single or two shots; 5 received placebo; per-sample allocation not given. On day 63 after the first injection, vaccine and placebo recipients gave samples. Produced via immunoSEQ multiplex PCR; TCRdb's table is partial and in-frame only. The sample lists fewer than 500,000 clones; more than 80% were seen once. Comment on this clone: Antigen unknown.

Sample: peripheral blood, taken in a trial of Ad26.COV2.S vaccine versus placebo. This clonotype was sampled from a person between 18 and 59 years old who received the Ad26.COV2.S COVID-19 vaccine or a placebo.

The CDR3 sequence: CASSLSRTTNTGELFF. CDR3 DNA: TGTGCCAGCAGCTTGTCTCGGACAACGAACACCGGGGAGCTGTTTTTT. This rearrangement joins TRBV5-8 to TRBJ2-2; D possibly corresponds to TRBD1 (5 bases). The CDR3 has 16 residues. Germline CDR1 and CDR2: SGHTS and YDEGEE. Between the trimmed V and J ends, which lost 1 base and 0 bases, there was a span of 10 bases. Full variable domain (remainder filled in from reference TRBV5-8 and TRBJ2-2): EAGVTQSPTHLIKTRGQQATLRCSPISGHTSVYWYQQALGLGLQFLLWYDEGEERNRGNFPPRFSGRQFPNYSSELNVNALELEDSALYLCASSLSRTTNTGELFFGEGSRLTVL.